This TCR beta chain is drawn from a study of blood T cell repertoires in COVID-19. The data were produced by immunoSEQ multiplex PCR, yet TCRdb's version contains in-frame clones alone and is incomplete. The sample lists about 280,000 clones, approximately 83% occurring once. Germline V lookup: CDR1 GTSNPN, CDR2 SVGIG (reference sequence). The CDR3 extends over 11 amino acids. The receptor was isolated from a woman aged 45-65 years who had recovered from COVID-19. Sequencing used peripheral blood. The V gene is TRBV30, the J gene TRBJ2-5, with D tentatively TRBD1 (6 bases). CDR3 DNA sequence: TGTGCGAGGGGGATAGGAGAGACCCAGTACTTC. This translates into CARGIGETQYF.